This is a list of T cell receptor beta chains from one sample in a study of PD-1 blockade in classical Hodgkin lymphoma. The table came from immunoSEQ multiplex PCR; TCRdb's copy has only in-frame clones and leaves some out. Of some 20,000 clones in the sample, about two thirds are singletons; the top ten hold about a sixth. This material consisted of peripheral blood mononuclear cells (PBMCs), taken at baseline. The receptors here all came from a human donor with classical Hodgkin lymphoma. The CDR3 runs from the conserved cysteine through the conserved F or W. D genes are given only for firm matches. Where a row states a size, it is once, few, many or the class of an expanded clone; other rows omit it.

CDR3: CASSFLEAYGYTF
DNA: TGTGCCAGTAGTTTCCTGGAAGCCTATGGCTACACCTTC
D: NA
size: NA
J: TRBJ1-2
V: TRBV19

CDR3: CSVVTESLGYTF
DNA: TGCAGCGTTGTTACAGAAAGCCTTGGCTACACCTTC
D: NA
size: NA
J: TRBJ1-2
V: TRBV29-1

CDR3: CASSVAGTSADEQYF
DNA: TGTGCCAGCAGCGTAGCAGGGACTAGCGCCGACGAGCAGTACTTC
D: TRBD2
size: NA
J: TRBJ2-7
V: TRBV9

CDR3: CASSPLGQINNEQFF
DNA: TGTGCCAGCTCACCACTGGGACAGATTAACAATGAGCAGTTCTTC
D: TRBD1
size: once
J: TRBJ2-1
V: TRBV18

CDR3: CSASRGVGYTF
DNA: TGCAGTGCGTCGAGAGGGGTAGGCTACACCTTC
D: NA
size: NA
J: TRBJ1-2
V: TRBV20-1

CDR3: CASSRGIPGSTDTQYF
DNA: TGCGCCAGCAGTCGGGGTATCCCGGGTAGCACAGATACGCAGTATTTT
D: NA
size: NA
J: TRBJ2-3
V: TRBV10-2

CDR3: CSSEKAFF
DNA: TGCAGCTCTGAAAAAGCTTTCTTT
D: NA
size: few
J: TRBJ1-1
V: TRBV29-1

CDR3: CASSGMGGGSYGYTF
DNA: TGTGCCAGCAGTGGGATGGGTGGGGGTAGCTATGGCTACACCTTC
D: NA
size: NA
J: TRBJ1-2
V: TRBV28

CDR3: CASQEDTDTQYF
DNA: TGTGCCAGCCAGGAGGACACAGATACGCAGTATTTT
D: NA
size: NA
J: TRBJ2-3
V: TRBV21-1

CDR3: CASMGGAAGANVLTF
DNA: TGTGCCAGCATGGGGGGGGCTGCTGGGGCCAACGTCCTGACTTTC
D: NA
size: NA
J: TRBJ2-6
V: TRBV6-6

CDR3: CASSQGSHGYTF
DNA: TGTGCCAGCAGCCAGGGGTCTCATGGCTACACCTTC
D: NA
size: NA
J: TRBJ1-2
V: TRBV28

CDR3: CASSLRTGGGEKLFF
DNA: TGTGCCAGCAGTTTGAGGACAGGGGGGGGTGAAAAACTGTTTTTT
D: TRBD1
size: NA
J: TRBJ1-4
V: TRBV28

CDR3: CASSQGDQGGNQPQHF
DNA: TGTGCCAGCAGCCAAGGAGATCAGGGGGGCAATCAGCCCCAGCATTTT
D: TRBD1
size: NA
J: TRBJ1-5
V: TRBV4-2

CDR3: CAIKSGGGSSYNSPLHF
DNA: TGTGCCATCAAGAGCGGGGGAGGGAGCTCCTATAATTCACCCCTCCACTTT
D: NA
size: few
J: TRBJ1-6
V: TRBV10-3

CDR3: CASSRPSDRGYGYTF
DNA: TGTGCCAGCAGCAGGCCCTCAGACAGAGGCTATGGCTACACCTTC
D: NA
size: once
J: TRBJ1-2
V: TRBV7-9

CDR3: CASSFIDSPLHF
DNA: TGTGCCAGTAGCTTCATTGATTCACCCCTCCACTTT
D: NA
size: NA
J: TRBJ1-6
V: TRBV19